The 21 T cell receptor beta chains listed next were all sequenced from one sample in a study of blood T cell repertoires in COVID-19. Here immunoSEQ multiplex PCR was the method, and the copy in TCRdb shows in-frame clones only, minus some. Among about 200,000 clones, around 86% were seen once, and the ten largest hold nearly 4.5%. Sequenced sample: peripheral blood. These receptors were collected from a man between 50 and 59 years old with acute or convalescent COVID-19.

This clone was seen a handful of times. The rearrangement uses TRBV19 and TRBJ1-5; no clear D gene. This CDR3 spans 15 amino acids. Germline CDR1 is LNHDA and CDR2 is SQIVND (reference sequence). The V end was cut by 5 bases, the J end by 5 bases, with 16 bases between. Written as DNA, the CDR3 is TGTGCCAGTAGTTCCAGGCGGAGGCCAGATCAGCCCCAGCATTTT. Translated: CASSSRRRPDQPQHF.

In regard to this clone: Other DNA sequences in this specimen translate into the identical CDR3. In DNA form, the CDR3 reads TGTGCCAGCTCACCAGGGACAGCTTCTGGAAACACCATATATTTT. Its translation: CASSPGTASGNTIYF. The gene calls are TRBV18 and TRBJ1-3, with TRBD1 identical over 7 bases. The CDR3 length is 15 residues. Germline-derived CDR1 and CDR2 are KGHSH and LQKENI. V dropped 2 bases and J dropped 1; count of bases not matched to a gene: 2. Full variable domain (remainder filled in from reference TRBV18 and TRBJ1-3): NAGVMQNPRHLVRRRGQEARLRCSPMKGHSHVYWYRQLPEEGLKFMVYLQKENIIDESGMPKERFSAEFPKEGPSILRIQQVVRGDSAAYFCASSPGTASGNTIYFGEGSWLTVV.

As DNA, the CDR3 is TGTGCCAGCAGCTTGGACCTTCCGAGGTACGAGCAGTACTTC. This gives the protein CASSLDLPRYEQYF. V usage is TRBV5-4 and J usage is TRBJ2-7; D uncertain. Per germline, CDR1 SGHNT and CDR2 YYREEE (reference sequence). V gave up 0 bases and J gave up 4 bases, with 11 bases separating them. The CDR3 extends over 14 amino acids.

V and J are TRBV6-5 and TRBJ1-1, with TRBD1 matching 9 bases. Germline trimming cut 1 base from V and 12 bases from J; bases unmatched to any gene: 9. The CDR3 has 14 amino acids. Germline values: CDR1 MNHEY, CDR2 SVGAGI. CDR3 in amino acids: CASSYYPGQGSTFF. In DNA form, the CDR3 reads TGTGCCAGCAGTTACTATCCGGGACAGGGCAGTACTTTCTTT.

This chain uses TRBV27 with TRBJ2-1, with no clear D. Germline-derived CDR1 and CDR2 are MNHEY and SMNVEV (reference sequence). There are 16 residues in the CDR3. Trimming removed 2 bases at V and 0 bases at J, with 11 bases between. The CDR3 sequence is CASSLVGKYSYNEQFF. CDR3 bases: TGTGCCAGCAGTTTAGTTGGCAAATACTCCTACAATGAGCAGTTCTTC.

V gene TRBV9 combines with J gene TRBJ2-5, with TRBD1 matching over 12 bases. CDR3 length: 15 residues. The ends lost 5 bases at V and 1 base at J; junction bases unmatched: 3. CDR1 and CDR2 (germline): SGDLS, YYNGEE. The CDR3 DNA sequence: TGTGCCAGCAGACTGGGACAGGGGGCCCAAGAGACCCAGTACTTC. Translating it yields CASRLGQGAQETQYF.

The chain uses TRBV25-1 and TRBJ1-4; D gene ambiguous. Trimming left V 5 bases short and J 3 bases short, with 10 bases between. CDR3 size: 14 residues. Per germline, CDR1 MGHDK and CDR2 SYGVNS. CDR3 sequence reads: CASSTSSANEKLFF. In DNA, the CDR3 is TGTGCCAGCAGTACCTCGTCAGCTAATGAAAAACTGTTTTTT.

This sequence joins TRBV4-1 and TRBJ2-7; TRBD1 might be the D (6 bases). The CDR3 covers 16 residues. V shed 0 bases and J shed 6 bases, with 18 bases lying between them. Germline CDR1 reads MGHRA; CDR2 reads YSYEKL. This CDR3 is CASSQEEYRVSGEQYF. In nucleotides, the CDR3 is TGCGCCAGCAGCCAAGAGGAATACAGGGTGTCGGGCGAGCAGTACTTC.

The rearrangement joins TRBV28 to TRBJ2-2, with 8 bases that match TRBD2. Germline lookup yields CDR1 MDHEN and CDR2 SYDVKM. This CDR3 is built from 16 residues. V lost 6 bases to trimming and J lost 0 bases; unmatched junction nucleotides: 6. The CDR3: CASSPGGPPNTGELFF. For the CDR3, the DNA is TGTGCCAGCAGCCCGGGGGGGCCCCCGAACACCGGGGAGCTGTTTTTT.

The V and J genes are TRBV5-1 and TRBJ2-7; 13 bases match TRBD2. The CDR3 runs to 16 residues. Germline CDR1 and CDR2: SGHRS and YFSETQ. Unmatched junction bases numbered 4, after V lost 0 bases and J lost 4 bases. In nucleotides, the CDR3 is TGCGCCAGCAGCTTGGGACTAGCGGGGGGCTTATACGAGCAGTACTTC. As protein: CASSLGLAGGLYEQYF.

This clone is a singleton in its sample. This chain connects TRBV2 to TRBJ2-4; D ambiguous. The CDR3 runs 14 residues. V gave up 9 bases and J gave up 0 bases, with 12 bases separating them. Germline CDR1 and CDR2: SNHLY and FYNNEI. The DNA of the CDR3 is TGTGCCAGGTCGACGGAGTTAGCCAAAAACATTCAGTACTTC. It codes for CARSTELAKNIQYF.

The chain carries TRBV7-2 and TRBJ2-2, with D tentatively TRBD1 (6 bases). Germline CDR1 and CDR2: SGHTA and FQGNSA. The CDR3 is made up of 17 amino acids. V dropped 1 base and J dropped 4 bases, with 16 bases sitting between them. This CDR3 is CASSLVQGRGFTGELFF. CDR3 nucleotides: TGTGCCAGCAGCTTAGTACAGGGAAGGGGTTTCACCGGGGAGCTGTTTTTT.

The chain combines TRBV7-9 with TRBJ2-2; TRBD2 matches at 10 bases. The V gene's germline CDR1 is SEHNR and CDR2 FQNEAQ (reference sequence). The CDR3 runs 16 residues. V was pared by 4 bases and J by 4 bases, with 6 bases of the junction left unmatched. The CDR3 sequence: CASSSLAGGPTGELFF. CDR3 bases: TGTGCCAGCAGCTCTTTAGCGGGGGGCCCCACCGGGGAGCTGTTTTTT.

This sequence joins TRBV18 and TRBJ2-3; 9 nucleotides align to TRBD1. V trimming: 5 bases; J trimming: 1 base; junction bases outside the gene matches: 7. The CDR3 totals 16 residues. CDR1 is KGHSH and CDR2 is LQKENI in the germline V gene. This CDR3 reads CASSTRTGERTDTQYF. CDR3 in DNA: TGTGCCAGCTCAACTCGGACAGGGGAGCGCACAGATACGCAGTATTTT.

This clone appeared a few times. The same CDR3 also results from other DNA sequences found in this sample. The chain couples TRBV5-1 to TRBJ2-7, with 7 nucleotides matching TRBD1. With V trimmed by 0 bases and J by 4 bases, 4 bases remained unmatched. CDR1 is SGHRS and CDR2 is YFSETQ in the germline V gene. The CDR3 is made up of 14 amino acids. CDR3 amino acids: CASSLGQGAYEQYF. CDR3 DNA: TGCGCCAGCAGCTTGGGACAGGGTGCTTACGAGCAGTACTTC. The whole variable domain, filled in from reference TRBV5-1 and TRBJ2-7, reads KAGVTQTPRYLIKTRGQQVTLSCSPISGHRSVSWYQQTPGQGLQFLFEYFSETQRNKGNFPGRFSGRQFSNSRSEMNVSTLELGDSALYLCASSLGQGAYEQYFGPGTRLTVT.

This chain connects TRBV7-9 to TRBJ1-1, with 8 bases identical to TRBD1. Germline V gives CDR1 SEHNR, CDR2 FQNEAQ (reference sequence). V shed 5 bases and J 7 bases; nucleotides not matched to a gene: 9. The CDR3 length is 14 residues. The CDR3 reads CASSPGQGAGEAFF. For the CDR3, the DNA is TGTGCCAGCAGCCCAGGACAGGGAGCGGGTGAAGCTTTCTTT.

The rearrangement uses TRBV18 and TRBJ2-2; the D is unclear. Deletions cut 6 bases from V and 0 bases from J, with 11 bases between. This CDR3 contains 15 residues. Germline V gene lookup returns CDR1 KGHSH and CDR2 LQKENI. The CDR3 reads CASSLSIANTGELFF. CDR3 bases: TGTGCCAGCTCCTTAAGCATAGCGAACACCGGGGAGCTGTTTTTT.

The chain uses TRBV5-1 and TRBJ2-1; 8 nucleotides align to TRBD2. J was trimmed by 0 bases and V by 4 bases; bases with no gene match: 6. CDR3 length: 16 amino acids. Per the germline V gene, CDR1 is SGHRS and CDR2 is YFSETQ. The CDR3 is CASSASGGSSYNEQFF. The CDR3 DNA follows: TGCGCCAGCAGCGCTTCGGGAGGGAGCTCCTACAATGAGCAGTTCTTC.

The chain carries TRBV6-5 and TRBJ1-1; D unresolved. The V end lost 5 bases, the J end lost 2 bases, and 12 bases lay between the germline ends. The CDR3 contains 14 residues. Germline V CDR1 and CDR2: MNHEY, SVGAGI. The CDR3: CASSRVGVNTEAFF. CDR3 nucleotides: TGTGCCAGCAGTCGGGTAGGAGTTAACACTGAAGCTTTCTTT.

The CDR3 is CASSLSLLAGDKNTGELFF. The CDR3 nucleotides read TGTGCCAGCAGCTTAAGCTTGCTAGCGGGGGATAAGAACACCGGGGAGCTGTTTTTT. The V and J genes are TRBV11-3 and TRBJ2-2; the match to TRBD2 covers 10 bases. The CDR3 sequence is 19 residues long. The germline V gene has CDR1 SGHNT and CDR2 YENEEA. The V gene end was trimmed by 2 bases and the J gene end by 1 base; junction bases not matched to a gene: 10.

The J gene is TRBJ2-3, the V gene TRBV5-1; 7 bases fit TRBD1. The junction had 9 bases not matched to a gene; V was cut back by 5 bases and J by 3 bases. Germline assignment: CDR1 SGHRS and CDR2 YFSETQ. The CDR3 loop spans 15 amino acids. CDR3 sequence reads: CASRAGTATTDTQYF. The DNA of the CDR3 is TGCGCCAGCAGAGCCGGGACAGCAACGACAGATACGCAGTATTTT.